A single sample gave rise to the 19 T cell receptor beta chains below, sequenced in a study of shared clonotypes between healthy human individuals. Clones were sequenced by immunoSEQ multiplex PCR, and TCRdb holds only the in-frame ones, with some missing. The table has roughly 1 million clones, about three quarters seen once. The sequenced material came from memory CD4+ T cells sorted from blood. Subset noted: CD45RA-negative fraction. These receptors were obtained from a young man in good health.

The chain has TRBV6-5 and TRBJ2-7; 9 bases match TRBD2. CDR3 size: 15 residues. Losses at the gene ends were 4 bases for V and 2 bases for J; bases not matched to a gene: 6. Germline V gene data show CDR1 as MNHEY and CDR2 as SVGAGI. The CDR3 coding sequence is TGTGCCAGCAGTTCTAGCGGGACCCTTACCTACGAGCAGTACTTC. Its protein is CASSSSGTLTYEQYF.

DNA of the CDR3: TGCGCCAGCAGCTTGGTAGGGGAAGGTTCACCCCTCCACTTT. The encoded protein is CASSLVGEGSPLHF. The rearrangement uses TRBV5-1 and TRBJ1-6; possible D gene TRBD1, 5 bases. The ends were cut back, 0 bases at V and 9 bases at J, with 10 bases in the middle. Germline V gene data show CDR1 as SGHRS and CDR2 as YFSETQ. The CDR3 contains 14 residues. The full variable domain, its missing parts supplied by reference TRBV5-1 and TRBJ1-6, is KAGVTQTPRYLIKTRGQQVTLSCSPISGHRSVSWYQQTPGQGLQFLFEYFSETQRNKGNFPGRFSGRQFSNSRSEMNVSTLELGDSALYLCASSLVGEGSPLHFGNGTRLTVT.

V and J are TRBV7-9 and TRBJ1-4, with a weak D call TRBD1 (5 bases). The V end lost 4 bases, the J end lost 2 bases, and 17 bases lay between the germline ends. In germline, CDR1 is SEHNR, CDR2 FQNEAQ (reference sequence). This CDR3 contains 17 residues. The CDR3 loop reads CASSSSTGRQTNEKLFF. As DNA, the CDR3 is TGTGCCAGCAGCTCCTCCACCGGTCGACAGACTAATGAAAAACTGTTTTTT.

This clone was detected a few times. The sample contains more than one DNA sequence encoding this CDR3. The chain is built from TRBV10-3 and TRBJ1-3; the D is unclear. This CDR3 is 11 amino acids long. The ends were cut back, 3 bases at V and 8 bases at J, with 5 bases in the middle. Germline values: CDR1 ENHRY, CDR2 SYGVKD. DNA of the CDR3: TGTGCCATCAGTGACGGAGACACCATATATTTT. Its translation: CAISDGDTIYF.

The V call is TRBV7-6, the J call TRBJ2-7, with D perhaps assigned TRBD1 or TRBD2 (5 bases each). Germline V lookup: CDR1 SGHVS, CDR2 FNYEAQ. Trimming left V 5 bases short and J 4 bases short, with 9 bases between. CDR3 length equals 12 residues. The CDR3 DNA reads as TGTGCCAGCAGCCGGGACCTTTACGAGCAGTACTTC. This sequence encodes CASSRDLYEQYF.

The genes are TRBV6-5 and TRBJ1-1; D is possibly TRBD1 (6 bases). This CDR3 spans 13 amino acids. Germline V gene sequence: CDR1 MNHEY, CDR2 SVGAGI. V was trimmed by 6 bases and J by 3 bases, leaving 11 bases between them. The CDR3 reads CASSRGFDTEAFF. As DNA, the CDR3 is TGTGCCAGCAGCAGGGGTTTTGACACTGAAGCTTTCTTT.

This clone was observed a single time. The CDR3 reads CASSQGRVGSYNSPLHF. CDR3 nucleotides: TGCGCCAGCAGCCAAGGCAGGGTGGGCTCCTATAATTCACCCCTCCACTTT. The rearrangement uses TRBV4-1 and TRBJ1-6; the D gene is possibly TRBD1 (5 bases). V dropped 1 base and J dropped 0 bases, with 10 bases sitting between them. Germline CDR1 and CDR2: MGHRA and YSYEKL. CDR3 length: 17 amino acids.

This clone came up a few times. The V call is TRBV9, the J call TRBJ2-4, with 7 bases identical to TRBD1. This CDR3 has 15 amino acids. The germline gives CDR1 SGDLS, CDR2 YYNGEE. Trimming removed 0 bases from V and 3 bases from J; junction bases left unmatched: 3. CDR3 nucleotides: TGTGCCAGCAGCGTAGGTGGGACAGACAAAAACATTCAGTACTTC. Its protein product is CASSVGGTDKNIQYF.

The V call is TRBV5-8, the J call TRBJ1-5, with 10 positions matching TRBD1. The CDR3 runs to 15 residues. CDR1 and CDR2 from the germline V gene are SGHTS and YDEGEE. The junction had 6 bases not matched to a gene; V was cut back by 4 bases and J by 5 bases. Here the CDR3 reads CASSEDRGNYQPQHF. The CDR3 nucleotides read TGTGCCAGCAGCGAGGACAGGGGGAACTATCAGCCCCAGCATTTT.

This chain links TRBV18 with TRBJ2-7, with D hard to call. This CDR3 comprises 13 residues. Germline V gives CDR1 KGHSH, CDR2 LQKENI. Trimming cost V 1 base and J 6 bases, with 10 bases left between them. CDR3 sequence reads: CASSPRVPPEQYF. The CDR3 nucleotides read TGTGCCAGCTCACCACGGGTGCCGCCCGAGCAGTACTTC.

V and J are TRBV14 and TRBJ1-2; no reliable D call. Germline lookup yields CDR1 SGHDN and CDR2 FVKESK. Trimming cost V 1 base and J 4 bases, with 10 bases left between them. The CDR3 totals 14 residues. The CDR3 DNA reads TGTGCCAGCAGCCAAGTTTTAGGGTTCTATGGCTACACCTTC. Its translation: CASSQVLGFYGYTF. Supplemented by reference TRBV14 and TRBJ1-2, the full variable domain reads EAGVTQFPSHSVIEKGQTVTLRCDPISGHDNLYWYRRVMGKEIKFLLHFVKESKQDESGMPNNRFLAERTGGTYSTLKVQPAELEDSGVYFCASSQVLGFYGYTFGSGTRLTVV.

This clone was counted a few times. The chain carries TRBV7-2 and TRBJ2-3, with 10 nucleotides matching TRBD2. The V gene's germline CDR1 is SGHTA and CDR2 FQGNSA. The length of the CDR3 is 17 residues. The ends lost 0 bases at V and 1 base at J; junction bases unmatched: 4. CDR3 coding DNA: TGTGCCAGCAGCTTAGCATTCCTAGCGGGGGGCACAGATACGCAGTATTTT. It yields the protein CASSLAFLAGGTDTQYF.

V and J are TRBV6-5 and TRBJ2-5; 7 bases match TRBD1. Germline CDR1 and CDR2: MNHEY and SVGAGI. V shed 8 bases, J shed 7 bases, and the junction held 4 bases outside the gene matches. The CDR3 is made up of 11 amino acids. The CDR3 protein is CASRQGSTQYF. The CDR3, as DNA: TGTGCCAGCCGACAGGGCTCGACCCAGTACTTC.

This clone appeared a few times. V usage is TRBV4-3 and J usage is TRBJ2-7; D is possibly TRBD1 (5 bases). Between the trimmed V and J ends, which lost 4 bases and 2 bases, there was a span of 15 bases. The CDR3 covers 15 residues. Germline values: CDR1 LGHNA, CDR2 YSLEER. In nucleotides, the CDR3 is TGCGCCAGCAGCCGTTCCCTAGGGGAACCCTACGAGCAGTACTTC. Its translation: CASSRSLGEPYEQYF.

The chain employs TRBV2 and TRBJ2-5, with 8 nucleotides matching TRBD1. The CDR3 is made up of 16 amino acids. Germline CDR1 reads SNHLY; CDR2 reads FYNNEI. J was trimmed by 2 bases and V by 2 bases; bases with no gene match: 7. CDR3 amino acids: CASSETRTGIQETQYF. CDR3 sequence (DNA): TGTGCCAGCAGTGAAACGAGGACAGGGATACAAGAGACCCAGTACTTC.

This clone appeared a single time. The chain is built from TRBV10-3 and TRBJ1-4; possible D gene TRBD1, 6 bases. The length of the CDR3 is 14 residues. The V and J ends lost 6 bases and 2 bases respectively, with 10 bases between them. Germline assignment: CDR1 ENHRY and CDR2 SYGVKD. The CDR3 reads CAIRGGGTNEKLFF. The CDR3 DNA reads TGTGCCATCAGAGGGGGGGGGACTAATGAAAAACTGTTTTTT.

This clone came up a few times. The chain joins TRBV6-1 to TRBJ1-6; 7 positions agree with TRBD1. Germline CDR1 reads MNHNS; CDR2 reads SASEGT. There are 13 residues in the CDR3. J lost 7 bases, V lost 6 bases, and 3 bases had no gene match. The DNA for the CDR3 is TGTGCCAGCAGGGTACAGGGGAATTCACCCCTCCACTTT. Translation gives CASRVQGNSPLHF.

In its sample, this clone was seen once. CDR3 in amino acids: CASSAPGQLNTEAFF. The CDR3 region has the DNA TGCGCCAGCAGCGCACCGGGACAGTTGAACACTGAAGCTTTCTTT. The J gene is TRBJ1-1, the V gene TRBV5-1; 7 nucleotides agree with TRBD1. CDR1 is SGHRS and CDR2 is YFSETQ in the germline V gene. Unmatched junction bases numbered 6, after V lost 4 bases and J lost 0 bases. The CDR3 runs 15 residues.

The J gene is TRBJ2-3, the V gene TRBV6-1; 7 positions agree with TRBD1. The V segment lost 5 bases and the J segment 6 bases; nucleotides outside the gene matches: 8. CDR1 MNHNS and CDR2 SASEGT come from the germline V gene. The CDR3 is made up of 14 amino acids. The CDR3 DNA reads as TGTGCCAGCAGTAAGACAGGGTATGTCGATACGCAGTATTTT. Protein: CASSKTGYVDTQYF.